The source of this T cell receptor beta chain is a study of beta chain features in type 1 diabetes. Of the isolated RNA, all was reverse transcribed, and so the sequenced material was expressed TCRB transcripts. The assay was immunoSEQ multiplex PCR, and TCRdb's table has in-frame clones only and misses some. The table lists approximately 140,000 clones, nearly 50% of them singletons, with around 0.45% in the top ten. Trimming left V 4 bases short and J 2 bases short, with 18 bases between. CDR3 size: 16 residues. This clone has only a few counts. Its target is not known. The study's findings and limits: Type 1 diabetes patients showed fewer insertions and more deletions at VDJ junctions.

The rearrangement joins TRBV23-1 to TRBJ2-7; tentative D call: TRBD1 (6 bases). TRBV23-1 qualifies as an ORF whose function is uncertain. The receptor's source is a man younger than 35 in good health. Material for sequencing was Tregs from blood. CDR3 DNA sequence: TGCGCCAGCAGTCCCTACAGGGTTGCGGAGGCCTACGAGCAGTACTTC. This codes for CASSPYRVAEAYEQYF.